These T cell receptor beta chains were read from a single sample in a study of control samples from healthy donors and cancer patients. Assay: immunoSEQ multiplex PCR; the TCRdb copy retains only in-frame clones and omits some. There are 17,000 or so clones in the sample; more than 70% occur only once, and approximately 10% lies in the top ten. Sequenced input: PBMCs. These receptors were taken from a woman between 65 and 79 years old with colorectal cancer. Each CDR3 is given with its conserved first and last residue. Each record gives: V gene, J gene, D gene, clone size, CDR3 DNA, CDR3 protein. The D gene is left open where the match is weak. Size tells how often a clone was seen (once, few, many) or the class of an expanded clone, and some rows leave it out.

V gene: TRBV6-2/TRBV6-3
J gene: TRBJ2-3
D gene: TRBD2
clone size: NA
CDR3 DNA: TGTGCCAGCAGTTATTGGACTAGCGGCCTGCGCACAGATACGCAGTATTTT
CDR3 protein: CASSYWTSGLRTDTQYF

V gene: TRBV7-2
J gene: TRBJ1-5
D gene: TRBD1
clone size: NA
CDR3 DNA: TGTGCCAGCAGCTTAGGAGGGGGGACAGCAAACCAGCCCCAGCATTTT
CDR3 protein: CASSLGGGTANQPQHF

V gene: TRBV6-6
J gene: TRBJ1-6
D gene: TRBD1
clone size: few
CDR3 DNA: TGTGCCAGCAGTCCCTACGGACAGGGAGAGGTTTCACCCCTCCACTTT
CDR3 protein: CASSPYGQGEVSPLHF

V gene: TRBV7-2
J gene: TRBJ2-1
D gene: NA
clone size: NA
CDR3 DNA: TGTGCCAGCAGCCAGGGTCCAAGCTCCTACAATGAGCAGTTCTTC
CDR3 protein: CASSQGPSSYNEQFF

V gene: TRBV7-9
J gene: TRBJ1-3
D gene: NA
clone size: NA
CDR3 DNA: TGTGCCAGCAGCTTCGGCCCCAGAGGAAACACCATATATTTT
CDR3 protein: CASSFGPRGNTIYF

V gene: TRBV9
J gene: TRBJ1-4
D gene: NA
clone size: NA
CDR3 DNA: TGTGCCAGCAGCGTAGCTATCGGGGGAAATGAAAAACTGTTTTTT
CDR3 protein: CASSVAIGGNEKLFF

V gene: TRBV4-2
J gene: TRBJ1-4
D gene: TRBD1
clone size: NA
CDR3 DNA: TGTGCCAGCAGCCTAGGGACAGGCGTTTCCGGCGAAAAACTGTTTTTT
CDR3 protein: CASSLGTGVSGEKLFF

V gene: TRBV5-1
J gene: TRBJ1-3
D gene: TRBD1
clone size: NA
CDR3 DNA: TGCGCCAGCAGCTTGGGGGACAGAAGAGGAAACACCATATATTTT
CDR3 protein: CASSLGDRRGNTIYF

V gene: TRBV12-3/TRBV12-4
J gene: TRBJ1-5
D gene: NA
clone size: NA
CDR3 DNA: TGTGCCAGCAGTTACAGGGACGGTCAGCCCCAGCATTTT
CDR3 protein: CASSYRDGQPQHF

V gene: TRBV18
J gene: TRBJ1-1
D gene: NA
clone size: NA
CDR3 DNA: TGTGCCAGCTCACCGAACACTGAAGCTTTCTTT
CDR3 protein: CASSPNTEAFF

V gene: TRBV7-2
J gene: TRBJ1-1
D gene: NA
clone size: NA
CDR3 DNA: TGTGCCAGCAGCCTAAGTTACAGGGTTGCTGACACTGAAGCTTTCTTT
CDR3 protein: CASSLSYRVADTEAFF

V gene: TRBV3-1/TRBV3-2
J gene: TRBJ2-7
D gene: TRBD2
clone size: NA
CDR3 DNA: TGTGCCAGCAGACTAGCGGGAGGGCCTTACGAGCAGTACTTC
CDR3 protein: CASRLAGGPYEQYF

V gene: TRBV12-3/TRBV12-4
J gene: TRBJ1-2
D gene: NA
clone size: NA
CDR3 DNA: TGTGCCAGCAGTATGGGGGAAAGGAGTGGCTACACCTTC
CDR3 protein: CASSMGERSGYTF

V gene: TRBV5-4
J gene: TRBJ2-7
D gene: TRBD1
clone size: NA
CDR3 DNA: TGTGCCAGCAGCTTGGGAGGACAGGGGGCCTACGAGCAGTACTTC
CDR3 protein: CASSLGGQGAYEQYF

V gene: TRBV5-4
J gene: TRBJ2-1
D gene: TRBD2
clone size: NA
CDR3 DNA: TGTGCCAGCAGCACAGGACTAGCGGCCTACAATGAGCAGTTCTTC
CDR3 protein: CASSTGLAAYNEQFF

V gene: TRBV7-2
J gene: TRBJ1-5
D gene: TRBD1
clone size: few
CDR3 DNA: TGTGCCAGCAGCTTAGGGGGCAGGGGGCGCGGCAATCAGCCCCAGCATTTT
CDR3 protein: CASSLGGRGRGNQPQHF

V gene: TRBV6-5
J gene: TRBJ2-1
D gene: TRBD2
clone size: NA
CDR3 DNA: TGTGCCAGCAGTCCCTACGGGGGGTTTTACAATGAGCAGTTCTTC
CDR3 protein: CASSPYGGFYNEQFF

V gene: TRBV27
J gene: TRBJ2-6
D gene: TRBD1
clone size: NA
CDR3 DNA: TGTGCCAGCAGTTTATCCTTTGGGGGACAGGCGTACTCTGGGGCCAACGTCCTGACTTTC
CDR3 protein: CASSLSFGGQAYSGANVLTF

V gene: TRBV23-1
J gene: TRBJ2-7
D gene: TRBD1
clone size: once
CDR3 DNA: TGCGCCAGCAGTCAAATCGGAAAAGGGGACAGGGGCCTCTACGAGCAGTACTTC
CDR3 protein: CASSQIGKGDRGLYEQYF

V gene: TRBV7-2
J gene: TRBJ1-5
D gene: NA
clone size: few
CDR3 DNA: TGTGCCAGCAGCTTACAGGATCAGCCCCAGCATTTT
CDR3 protein: CASSLQDQPQHF

V gene: TRBV15
J gene: TRBJ2-1
D gene: TRBD2
clone size: NA
CDR3 DNA: TGTGCCACCAGCACGGGACTAGCCAGATACAATGAGCAGTTCTTC
CDR3 protein: CATSTGLARYNEQFF

V gene: TRBV5-6
J gene: TRBJ2-7
D gene: NA
clone size: NA
CDR3 DNA: TGTGCCAGCAGCTTGAGTTCCAGCCTCTACGAGCAGTACTTC
CDR3 protein: CASSLSSSLYEQYF

V gene: TRBV6-5
J gene: TRBJ2-7
D gene: NA
clone size: NA
CDR3 DNA: TGTGCCAGCAGTCCCGGGCCTTCCTACGAGCAGTACTTC
CDR3 protein: CASSPGPSYEQYF

V gene: TRBV7-9
J gene: TRBJ2-7
D gene: TRBD2
clone size: NA
CDR3 DNA: TGTGCCAGCAGCCCCGGGACTAGCGGGAGGAGCTCCTACGAGCAGTACTTC
CDR3 protein: CASSPGTSGRSSYEQYF

V gene: TRBV4-3
J gene: TRBJ2-7
D gene: TRBD2
clone size: NA
CDR3 DNA: TGCGCCAGCAGCCAAGATTCGGGGGGGGCGGAATTTCACGAGCAGTACTTC
CDR3 protein: CASSQDSGGAEFHEQYF

V gene: TRBV4-3
J gene: TRBJ2-2
D gene: NA
clone size: medium-sized
CDR3 DNA: TGCGCCAGCAGCCAAGATGGCCAGCACACCGGGGAGCTGTTTTTT
CDR3 protein: CASSQDGQHTGELFF

V gene: TRBV4-1
J gene: TRBJ2-2
D gene: NA
clone size: NA
CDR3 DNA: TGCGCCAGCAGCCAAGATACAGGTTTCACCGGGGAGCTGTTTTTT
CDR3 protein: CASSQDTGFTGELFF

V gene: TRBV7-8
J gene: TRBJ2-4
D gene: TRBD2
clone size: NA
CDR3 DNA: TGTGCCAGCAGCCTAAGGACTAGCGGGAGGCAAGGGAACATTCAGTACTTC
CDR3 protein: CASSLRTSGRQGNIQYF

V gene: TRBV28
J gene: TRBJ1-2
D gene: NA
clone size: NA
CDR3 DNA: TGTGCCAGCAGTTTATCGGCCCTCTATGGCTACACCTTC
CDR3 protein: CASSLSALYGYTF

V gene: TRBV7-3
J gene: TRBJ2-3
D gene: TRBD2
clone size: NA
CDR3 DNA: TGTGCCAGCTCCGAGAACCGGGGGGGAGATACGCAGTATTTT
CDR3 protein: CASSENRGGDTQYF

V gene: TRBV19
J gene: TRBJ1-4
D gene: TRBD1
clone size: once
CDR3 DNA: TGTGCCAGTAGTTTCGGACAGGGGTGGTCGACTAATGAAAAACTGTTTTTT
CDR3 protein: CASSFGQGWSTNEKLFF

V gene: TRBV11-2
J gene: TRBJ2-7
D gene: NA
clone size: NA
CDR3 DNA: TGTGCCAGCAGCTTAGAAAGGGTGGGCGAGCAGTACTTC
CDR3 protein: CASSLERVGEQYF

V gene: TRBV14
J gene: TRBJ1-2
D gene: TRBD1
clone size: NA
CDR3 DNA: TGTGCCAGCAGCCCTCGGACAGGTCAAGGCTACACCTTC
CDR3 protein: CASSPRTGQGYTF

V gene: TRBV6-1
J gene: TRBJ1-1
D gene: NA
clone size: NA
CDR3 DNA: TGTGCCAGCAGTGAAGCGGGGCGCAGGGTAATTACTGAAGCTTTCTTT
CDR3 protein: CASSEAGRRVITEAFF

V gene: TRBV29-1
J gene: TRBJ2-5
D gene: NA
clone size: NA
CDR3 DNA: TGCAGCGTTGGCCCGCACTCCAGGAGGGGGGAGACCCAGTACTTC
CDR3 protein: CSVGPHSRRGETQYF

V gene: TRBV27
J gene: TRBJ2-2
D gene: TRBD2
clone size: few
CDR3 DNA: TGTGCCAGCAGTTTTAGGGCTAGCGGGAGCACCGGGGAGCTGTTTTTT
CDR3 protein: CASSFRASGSTGELFF

V gene: TRBV2
J gene: TRBJ1-2
D gene: TRBD1
clone size: NA
CDR3 DNA: TGTGCCAGCATACGGGACAGGGAAAACTATGGCTACACCTTC
CDR3 protein: CASIRDRENYGYTF

V gene: TRBV18
J gene: TRBJ1-1
D gene: NA
clone size: NA
CDR3 DNA: TGTGCCAGCTCACCACCGGGGAGGGGGATGAACACTGAAGCTTTCTTT
CDR3 protein: CASSPPGRGMNTEAFF

V gene: TRBV10-3
J gene: TRBJ1-1
D gene: NA
clone size: NA
CDR3 DNA: TGTGCCATCAGTGAGTCAGACAGGAACACTGAAGCTTTCTTT
CDR3 protein: CAISESDRNTEAFF

V gene: TRBV18
J gene: TRBJ2-1
D gene: NA
clone size: NA
CDR3 DNA: TGTGCCAGCTCACTGCGCCGGGAACGATACAATGAGCAGTTCTTC
CDR3 protein: CASSLRRERYNEQFF

V gene: TRBV5-1
J gene: TRBJ2-3
D gene: TRBD2
clone size: NA
CDR3 DNA: TGCGCCAGCAGCTTGGCTAGCGGGAGGACAGATACGCAGTATTTT
CDR3 protein: CASSLASGRTDTQYF

V gene: TRBV6-2/TRBV6-3
J gene: TRBJ2-2
D gene: NA
clone size: NA
CDR3 DNA: TGTGCCAGCAGTTCCTGGCAGGTCGGTTCCGGGGAGCTGTTTTTT
CDR3 protein: CASSSWQVGSGELFF

V gene: TRBV6-2/TRBV6-3
J gene: TRBJ1-5
D gene: NA
clone size: NA
CDR3 DNA: TGTGCCAGCAGTTACTCATCGGGGACTCACACGGGCAATCAGCCCCAGCATTTT
CDR3 protein: CASSYSSGTHTGNQPQHF

V gene: TRBV30
J gene: TRBJ2-6
D gene: NA
clone size: NA
CDR3 DNA: TGTGCCCGGGATTCGGCTACGGGGGCCAACGTCCTGACTTTC
CDR3 protein: CARDSATGANVLTF

V gene: TRBV27
J gene: TRBJ2-7
D gene: TRBD2
clone size: medium-sized
CDR3 DNA: TGTGCCAGCAGCGGGACTAGCGTCGACTCTAGCGGCGAGCAGTACTTC
CDR3 protein: CASSGTSVDSSGEQYF

V gene: TRBV6-5
J gene: TRBJ2-6
D gene: NA
clone size: NA
CDR3 DNA: TGTGCCAGCAGCCCCTGGGGTTCTGGGGCCAACGTCCTGACTTTC
CDR3 protein: CASSPWGSGANVLTF

V gene: TRBV7-9
J gene: TRBJ1-2
D gene: TRBD1
clone size: few
CDR3 DNA: TGTGCCAGCAGCTTCGACGGGGACAGCTCTATCCAAGGCTACACCTTC
CDR3 protein: CASSFDGDSSIQGYTF

V gene: TRBV29-1
J gene: TRBJ1-2
D gene: TRBD1
clone size: NA
CDR3 DNA: TGCAGCGCCCGGACAGGGGATGGCTATGGCTACACCTTC
CDR3 protein: CSARTGDGYGYTF

V gene: TRBV5-5
J gene: TRBJ2-7
D gene: NA
clone size: NA
CDR3 DNA: TGTGCCAGCAGCCGGGCCGCGGGCTACGAGCAGTACTTC
CDR3 protein: CASSRAAGYEQYF

V gene: TRBV6-4
J gene: TRBJ2-2
D gene: TRBD2
clone size: few
CDR3 DNA: TGTGCCACATACCTAACCGGGACTAGCGGGAGGGAATGCGGGGAGCTGTTTTTT
CDR3 protein: CATYLTGTSGRECGELFF

V gene: TRBV6-5
J gene: TRBJ1-2
D gene: TRBD1
clone size: NA
CDR3 DNA: TGTGCCAGCCGGACAGGGGACTTATATGGCTACACCTTC
CDR3 protein: CASRTGDLYGYTF

V gene: TRBV14
J gene: TRBJ2-1
D gene: TRBD1
clone size: NA
CDR3 DNA: TGTGCCAGCAGCCAAGGCGCCAGGGGGAATGAGCAGTTCTTC
CDR3 protein: CASSQGARGNEQFF

V gene: TRBV30
J gene: TRBJ1-1
D gene: NA
clone size: NA
CDR3 DNA: TGTGCCTGGAGTCGGGGGAAGGGGGAAGCTTTCTTT
CDR3 protein: CAWSRGKGEAFF

V gene: TRBV7-2
J gene: TRBJ1-2
D gene: TRBD1
clone size: NA
CDR3 DNA: TGTGCCAGCAGTTCCGACAGGGGAGGCCCGTATGGCTACACCTTC
CDR3 protein: CASSSDRGGPYGYTF

V gene: TRBV24-1
J gene: TRBJ2-1
D gene: TRBD2
clone size: NA
CDR3 DNA: TGTGCCACCAGTCCTAACGCAGGGCGGGGGGAGGACAATGAGCAGTTCTTC
CDR3 protein: CATSPNAGRGEDNEQFF

V gene: TRBV25-1
J gene: TRBJ1-4
D gene: NA
clone size: NA
CDR3 DNA: TGTGCCAGCAGTGAGCTTGGACCAACTAATGAAAAACTGTTTTTT
CDR3 protein: CASSELGPTNEKLFF

V gene: TRBV3-1/TRBV3-2
J gene: TRBJ2-7
D gene: NA
clone size: NA
CDR3 DNA: TGTGCCAGCAGCCAAGATTGGGCTAGTAACGAGCAGTACTTC
CDR3 protein: CASSQDWASNEQYF